This T cell receptor beta chain appears in the sequencing data of a study of regulatory T cells in long-lasting Graves disease. Noted time point: newly diagnosed GD, antithyroid drugs for less than 3 months. There was RNA extracted from PBMCs, and the TCR library was made from it. The collection involved drawing 8.5 to 9 milliliters of peripheral blood into EDTA tubes. Details on this clonotype: Its cognate antigen is unknown.

V was pared by 6 bases and J by 1 base, with 6 bases of the junction left unmatched. The CDR3 has 15 residues. Germline values: CDR1 LNHDA, CDR2 SQIVND (reference sequence). Study results and caveats: Patients with persistent disease shared 2,500 or so public clonotypes, outpacing the approximately 920 shared by new patients. Lower TCR diversity characterized persistent Graves' patients relative to newly diagnosed patients.

Relying on iRepertoire HTBI primers and Arm-PCR of CDR3 regions, the team built TCR beta libraries. MiXCR, run by TCRdb on the multiplex PCR reads, gives a single entry per CDR3 protein. Among 400,000 to 500,000 distinct CDR3 sequences, around 17% were seen once, and the ten largest hold less than 30%. The same data also contributed to another study, on T cells in Graves' hyperthyroidism and ophthalmopathy. That work adds: Primed by the HTBI set, a first-round RT-PCR was run on the TCR CDR3.

The TCR was taken from a woman aged 18-29 years with Graves disease. This rearrangement joins TRBV19 to TRBJ1-5; 7 bases match TRBD1. The sample here was peripheral blood mononuclear cells (PBMCs), taken at new diagnosis, from a patient treated with antithyroid drugs. CDR3 protein: CASSPTGLSNQPQHF. For the CDR3, the DNA is TGTGCCAGTAGCCCGACAGGGTTAAGCAATCAGCCCCAGCATTTT.